This T cell receptor (beta chain) was identified during a study of T cell responses to AZD1222 COVID-19 vaccine. Findings and caveats of the study: Spike-specific TCR breadth and depth rose after two AZD1222 doses. Reportedly, close to half of spike-specific TCRs are directed against unmutated variant regions. The sample set comprised mostly white British donors with more females, and clonal diversity was possibly underestimated. Seropositive status at baseline applied to only 5 or 6 AZD1222 recipients.

Libraries were prepared by immunoSEQ multiplex PCR; TCRdb keeps only in-frame clonotypes and omits some of them. The sample records some 200,000 clones, 94% being singletons. About this clone: Its antigen is unidentified.

CDR1 SGHNT and CDR2 YYREEE come from the germline V gene (reference sequence). The junction had 6 bases not matched to a gene; V was cut back by 4 bases and J by 5 bases. The CDR3 is 15 residues long. This clonotype was obtained from an adult who received the MenACWY meningococcal vaccine as a control. The V call is TRBV5-4, the J call TRBJ2-5, with 12 nucleotides matching TRBD2. Sequences were derived from peripheral blood, sampled 28 days after the second dose of the MenACWY control vaccine. DNA for the CDR3: TGTGCCAGCAGCCAACTAGCGGGGGGTGCGGAGACCCAGTACTTC. This translates into CASSQLAGGAETQYF.